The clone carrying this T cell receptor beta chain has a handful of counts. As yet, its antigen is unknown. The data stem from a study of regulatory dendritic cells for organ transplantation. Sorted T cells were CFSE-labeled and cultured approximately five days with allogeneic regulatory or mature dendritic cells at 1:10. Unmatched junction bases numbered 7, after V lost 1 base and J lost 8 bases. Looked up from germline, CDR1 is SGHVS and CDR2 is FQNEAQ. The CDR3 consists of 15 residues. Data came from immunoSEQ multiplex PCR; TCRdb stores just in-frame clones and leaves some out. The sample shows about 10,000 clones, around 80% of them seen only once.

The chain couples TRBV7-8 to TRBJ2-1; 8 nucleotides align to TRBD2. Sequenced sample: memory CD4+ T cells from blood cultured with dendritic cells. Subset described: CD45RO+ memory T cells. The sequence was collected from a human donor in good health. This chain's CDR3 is CASSLDSGVADEQFF. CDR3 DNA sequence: TGTGCCAGCAGCTTAGATAGCGGGGTCGCGGATGAGCAGTTCTTC.